One and the same sample provided the 2 T cell receptor beta chains below, sequenced in a study of T cell changes during pregnancy in multiple sclerosis. Clones were sequenced by immunoSEQ multiplex PCR, and TCRdb holds only the in-frame ones, with some missing. The data show almost 50,000 clones, around 93% seen once. The sequencing used CD8+ T cells from peripheral blood mononuclear cells, collected after pregnancy. These TCRs come from a female donor with multiple sclerosis, enrolled in a pregnancy study.

The rearrangement links TRBV30 to TRBJ1-1; 7 positions agree with TRBD1. Germline loops: CDR1 GTSNPN, CDR2 SVGIG (reference sequence). CDR3 size: 15 residues. J gave up 1 base and V 1 base, and 6 bases lay outside the gene matches. In DNA, the CDR3 is TGTGCCTGGAGTGCCGGACAGGTGGGGAACACTGAAGCTTTCTTT. It specifies CAWSAGQVGNTEAFF.

The chain links TRBV27 to TRBJ2-3; no definite D call. The CDR3 spans 16 residues. CDR1 is MNHEY, CDR2 SMNVEV, per germline (reference sequence). With 3 bases removed from V and 2 bases from J, the gap between germline ends came to 15 bases. The chain's CDR3 is CASSLSQAISTDTQYF. The CDR3 DNA reads TGTGCCAGCAGTTTGAGTCAGGCAATTTCCACAGATACGCAGTATTTT.